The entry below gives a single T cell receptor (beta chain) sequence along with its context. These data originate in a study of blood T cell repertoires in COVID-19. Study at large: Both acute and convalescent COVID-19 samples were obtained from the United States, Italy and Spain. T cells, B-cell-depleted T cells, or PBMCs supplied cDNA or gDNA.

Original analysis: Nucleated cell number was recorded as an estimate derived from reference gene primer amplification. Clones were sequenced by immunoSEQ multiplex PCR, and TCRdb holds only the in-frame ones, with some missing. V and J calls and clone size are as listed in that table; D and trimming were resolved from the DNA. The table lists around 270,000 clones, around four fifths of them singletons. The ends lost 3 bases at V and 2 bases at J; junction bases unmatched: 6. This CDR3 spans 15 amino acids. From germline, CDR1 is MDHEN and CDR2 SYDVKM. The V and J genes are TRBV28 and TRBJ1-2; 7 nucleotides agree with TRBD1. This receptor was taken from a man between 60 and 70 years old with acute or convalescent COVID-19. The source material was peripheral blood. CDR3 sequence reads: CASSLHRGLNYGYTF. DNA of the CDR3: TGTGCCAGCAGTTTGCACAGGGGCCTAAACTATGGCTACACCTTC.